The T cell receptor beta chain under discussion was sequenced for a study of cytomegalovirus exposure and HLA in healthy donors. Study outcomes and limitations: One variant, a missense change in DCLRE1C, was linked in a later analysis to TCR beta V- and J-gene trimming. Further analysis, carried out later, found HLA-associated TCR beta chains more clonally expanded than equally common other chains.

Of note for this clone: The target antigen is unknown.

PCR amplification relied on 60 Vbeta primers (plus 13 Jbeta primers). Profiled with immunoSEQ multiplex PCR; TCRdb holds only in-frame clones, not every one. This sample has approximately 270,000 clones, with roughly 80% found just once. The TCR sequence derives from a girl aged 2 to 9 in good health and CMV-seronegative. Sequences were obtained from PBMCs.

This chain's CDR3 is CASSHRVESNQPQHF. The DNA for the CDR3 is TGCGCCAGCAGCCATCGGGTAGAGAGCAATCAGCCCCAGCATTTT. The chain recombines TRBV4-1 with TRBJ1-5; D is unresolved. The CDR3 totals 15 residues. Trimming cost V 3 bases and J 1 base, with 10 bases left between them. CDR1 MGHRA and CDR2 YSYEKL come from the germline V gene.